The 2 T cell receptor beta chains presented below share a single source sample, sequenced in a study of CD8 T cells in Susac syndrome. The authors reverse transcribed roughly 0.5 to 1 ug RNA with random hexamers. TCRdb fed the immunoSEQ multiplex PCR reads into MiXCR, producing one record per CDR3 protein. The data show 130,000 or so distinct CDR3 sequences, around 94% seen once. The sample comprised CD8+ T cells from PBMCs. The receptor set was obtained from a human donor with Susac syndrome.

The V gene is TRBV7-8, the J gene TRBJ2-6; the D is unclear. The germline V gene has CDR1 SGHVS and CDR2 FQNEAQ. V dropped 0 bases and J dropped 4 bases, with 7 bases sitting between them. There are 15 residues in the CDR3. The chain's CDR3 is CASSLARLGANVLTF. CDR3 coding DNA: TGTGCCAGCAGCTTAGCCCGACTGGGGGCCAACGTCCTGACTTTC.

The chain links TRBV4-2 to TRBJ2-5; no clear D gene. Germline loops: CDR1 LGHNA, CDR2 YNFKEQ. The CDR3 runs to 16 residues. The ends were cut back, 5 bases at V and 5 bases at J, with 21 bases in the middle. The CDR3: CASSSPDGYPKETQYF. CDR3 bases: TGTGCCAGCAGCTCGCCCGACGGATACCCCAAGGAGACCCAGTACTTC.